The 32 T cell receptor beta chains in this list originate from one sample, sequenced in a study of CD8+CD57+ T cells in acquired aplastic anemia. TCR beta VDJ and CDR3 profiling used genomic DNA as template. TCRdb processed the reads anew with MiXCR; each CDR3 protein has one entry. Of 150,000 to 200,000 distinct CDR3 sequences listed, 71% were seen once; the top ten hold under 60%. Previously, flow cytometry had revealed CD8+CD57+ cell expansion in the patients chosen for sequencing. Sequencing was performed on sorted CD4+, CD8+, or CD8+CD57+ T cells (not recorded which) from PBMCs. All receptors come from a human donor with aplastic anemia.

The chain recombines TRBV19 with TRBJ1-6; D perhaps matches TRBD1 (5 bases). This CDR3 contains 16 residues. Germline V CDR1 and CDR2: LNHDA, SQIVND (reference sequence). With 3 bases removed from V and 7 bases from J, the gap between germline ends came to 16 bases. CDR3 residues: CASSMGRDRGNSPLHF. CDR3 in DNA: TGTGCCAGTAGTATGGGTCGTGATAGGGGAAATTCACCCCTCCACTTT.

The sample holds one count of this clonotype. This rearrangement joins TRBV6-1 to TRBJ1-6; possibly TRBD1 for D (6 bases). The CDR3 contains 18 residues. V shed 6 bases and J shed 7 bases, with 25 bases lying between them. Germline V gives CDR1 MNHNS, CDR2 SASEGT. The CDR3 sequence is CASSERGAGLELNSPLHF. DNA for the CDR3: TGTGCCAGCAGCGAAAGGGGGGCAGGGTTAGAATTAAATTCACCCCTCCACTTT.

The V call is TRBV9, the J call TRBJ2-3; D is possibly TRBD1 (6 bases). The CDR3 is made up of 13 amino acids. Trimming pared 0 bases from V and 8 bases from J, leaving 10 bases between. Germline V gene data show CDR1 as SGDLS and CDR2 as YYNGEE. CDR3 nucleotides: TGTGCCAGCAGCGTAGGGGGGCTGGGTACGCAGTATTTT. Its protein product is CASSVGGLGTQYF.

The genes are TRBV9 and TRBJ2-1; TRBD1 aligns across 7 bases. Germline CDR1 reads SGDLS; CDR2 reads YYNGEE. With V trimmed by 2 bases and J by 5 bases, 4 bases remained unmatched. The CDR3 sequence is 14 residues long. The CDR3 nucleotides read TGTGCCAGCAGCGTGGCAGGGGGAAACAATGAGCAGTTCTTC. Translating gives CASSVAGGNNEQFF.

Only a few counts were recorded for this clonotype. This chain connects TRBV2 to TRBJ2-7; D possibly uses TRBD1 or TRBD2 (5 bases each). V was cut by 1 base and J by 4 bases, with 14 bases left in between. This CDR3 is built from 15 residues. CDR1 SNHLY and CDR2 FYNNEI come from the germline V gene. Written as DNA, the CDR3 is TGTGCCAGCAGTGAAGGGCAGGTGGGACGTTACGAGCAGTACTTC. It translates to CASSEGQVGRYEQYF.

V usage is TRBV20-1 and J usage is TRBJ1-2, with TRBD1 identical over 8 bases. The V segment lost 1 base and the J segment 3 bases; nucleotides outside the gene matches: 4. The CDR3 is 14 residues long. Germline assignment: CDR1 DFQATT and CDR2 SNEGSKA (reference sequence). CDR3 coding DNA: TGCAGTGCTAGAGGCCCGGGACAGGACTATGGCTACACCTTC. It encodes CSARGPGQDYGYTF.

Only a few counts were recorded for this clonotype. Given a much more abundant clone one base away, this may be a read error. CDR3 in amino acids: CASSQELGYPYEQYF. In DNA form, the CDR3 reads TGTGCCAGCAGCCAAGAACTGGGCTACCCCTACGAGCAGTACTTC. This chain connects TRBV4-2 to TRBJ2-7, with unresolved D. The CDR3 loop spans 15 amino acids. The V gene lost 0 bases and the J gene lost 2 bases, with 11 bases spanning the gap. CDR1 is LGHNA and CDR2 is YNFKEQ in the germline V gene.

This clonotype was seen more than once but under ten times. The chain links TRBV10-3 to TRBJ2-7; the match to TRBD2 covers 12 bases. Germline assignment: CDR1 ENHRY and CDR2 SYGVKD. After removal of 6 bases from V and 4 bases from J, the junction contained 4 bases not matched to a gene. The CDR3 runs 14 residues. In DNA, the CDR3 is TGTGCCATCAGCTTGGGACTAGCGGGTTACGAGCAGTACTTC. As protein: CAISLGLAGYEQYF.

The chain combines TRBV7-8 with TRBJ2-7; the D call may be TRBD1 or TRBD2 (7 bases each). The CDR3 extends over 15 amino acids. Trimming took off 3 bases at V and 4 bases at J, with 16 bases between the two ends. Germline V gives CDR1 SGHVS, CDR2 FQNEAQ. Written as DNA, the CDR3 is TGTGCCAGCAGCTTGGGAGGGGGCAGCACATACGAGCAGTACTTC. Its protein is CASSLGGGSTYEQYF. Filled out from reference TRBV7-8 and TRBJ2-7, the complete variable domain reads GAGVSQSPRYKVAKRGQDVALRCDPISGHVSLFWYQQALGQGPEFLTYFQNEAQLDKSGLPSDRFFAERPEGSVSTLKIQRTQQEDSAVYLCASSLGGGSTYEQYFGPGTRLTVT.

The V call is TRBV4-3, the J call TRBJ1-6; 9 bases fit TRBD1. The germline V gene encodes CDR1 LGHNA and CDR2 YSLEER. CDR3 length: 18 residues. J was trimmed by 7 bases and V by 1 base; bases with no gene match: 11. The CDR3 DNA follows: TGCGCCAGCAGCCAAGCCCATTCACAGGGGGCCAAGAATTCACCCCTCCACTTT. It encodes CASSQAHSQGAKNSPLHF.

CDR3 bases: TGTGCCAGCAGCTTAGAGCCCATGGGTTCACCCCTCCACTTT. It yields the protein CASSLEPMGSPLHF. The chain combines TRBV7-9 with TRBJ1-6, with no clear D. The CDR3 has 14 residues. Germline CDR1 is SEHNR and CDR2 is FQNEAQ (reference sequence). V dropped 1 base and J dropped 9 bases, with 10 bases sitting between them.

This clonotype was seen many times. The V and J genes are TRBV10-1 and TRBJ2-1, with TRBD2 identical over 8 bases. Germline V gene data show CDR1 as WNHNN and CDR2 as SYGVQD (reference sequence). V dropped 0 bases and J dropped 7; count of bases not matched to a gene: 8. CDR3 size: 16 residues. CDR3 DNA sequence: TGCGCCAGCAGTGAGTCTCGGGGGGGGGTAGAGAATGAGCAGTTCTTC. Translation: CASSESRGGVENEQFF.

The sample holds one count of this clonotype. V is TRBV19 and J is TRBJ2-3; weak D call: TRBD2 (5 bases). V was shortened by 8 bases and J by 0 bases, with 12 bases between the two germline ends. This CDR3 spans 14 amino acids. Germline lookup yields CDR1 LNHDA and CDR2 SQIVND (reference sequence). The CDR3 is CASSLALSTDTQYF. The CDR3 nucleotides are TGTGCCAGTTCCTTAGCGCTTAGCACAGATACGCAGTATTTT.

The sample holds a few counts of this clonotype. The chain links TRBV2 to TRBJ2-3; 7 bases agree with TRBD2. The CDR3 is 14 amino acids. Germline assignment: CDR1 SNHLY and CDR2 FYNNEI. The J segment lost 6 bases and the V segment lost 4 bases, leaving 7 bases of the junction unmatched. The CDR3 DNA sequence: TGTGCCAGCAGTGGGGAGGGAAGGGGTGATACGCAGTATTTT. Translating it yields CASSGEGRGDTQYF.

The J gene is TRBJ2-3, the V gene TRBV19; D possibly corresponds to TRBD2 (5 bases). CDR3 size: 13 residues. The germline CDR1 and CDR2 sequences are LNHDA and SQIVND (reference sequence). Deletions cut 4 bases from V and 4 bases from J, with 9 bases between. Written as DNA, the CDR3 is TGTGCCAGTAGTACGGGAAGGTCAGATACGCAGTATTTT. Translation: CASSTGRSDTQYF.

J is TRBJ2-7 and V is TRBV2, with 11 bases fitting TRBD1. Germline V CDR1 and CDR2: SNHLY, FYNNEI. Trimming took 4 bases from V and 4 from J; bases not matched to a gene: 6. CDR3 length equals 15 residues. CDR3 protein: CASSGGQGVLYEQYF. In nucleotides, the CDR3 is TGTGCCAGCAGTGGGGGACAGGGGGTTTTATACGAGCAGTACTTC.

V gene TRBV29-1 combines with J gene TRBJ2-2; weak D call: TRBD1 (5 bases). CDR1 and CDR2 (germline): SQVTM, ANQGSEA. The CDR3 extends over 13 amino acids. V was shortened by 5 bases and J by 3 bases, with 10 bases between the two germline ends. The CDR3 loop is CSVIGRDTGELFF. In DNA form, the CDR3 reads TGCAGCGTTATCGGCAGGGACACCGGGGAGCTGTTTTTT.

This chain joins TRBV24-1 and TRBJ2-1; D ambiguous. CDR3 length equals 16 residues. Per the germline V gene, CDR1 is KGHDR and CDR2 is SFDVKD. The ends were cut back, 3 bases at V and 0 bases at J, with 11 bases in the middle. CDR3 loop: CATSDHRRGSYNEQFF. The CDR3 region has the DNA TGTGCCACCAGTGATCACCGGCGAGGCTCCTACAATGAGCAGTTCTTC.

CDR3 nucleotide sequence: TGCAGTGCTAGAGTAGCGGGTCCCTATGGCTACACCTTC. Encoded protein: CSARVAGPYGYTF. This chain joins TRBV20-1 and TRBJ1-2; D unresolved. This CDR3 is built from 13 residues. V was shortened by 1 base and J by 4 bases, with 10 bases between the two germline ends. CDR1 is DFQATT and CDR2 is SNEGSKA in the germline V gene (reference sequence).

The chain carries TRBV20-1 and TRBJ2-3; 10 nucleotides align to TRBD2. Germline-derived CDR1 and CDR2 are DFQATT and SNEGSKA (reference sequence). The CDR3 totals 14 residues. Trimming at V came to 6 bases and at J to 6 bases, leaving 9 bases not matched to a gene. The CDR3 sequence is CSAIPGLAWDTQYF. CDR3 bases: TGCAGTGCCATTCCGGGACTAGCGTGGGATACGCAGTATTTT.

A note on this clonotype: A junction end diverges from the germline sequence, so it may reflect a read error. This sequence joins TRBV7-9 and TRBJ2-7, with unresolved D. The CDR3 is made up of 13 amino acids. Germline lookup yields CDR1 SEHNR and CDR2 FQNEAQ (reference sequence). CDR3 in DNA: TGCGCCAGCAGCCAAGACATGTCCTACGAGCAGTACTTC. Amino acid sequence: CASSQDMSYEQYF.

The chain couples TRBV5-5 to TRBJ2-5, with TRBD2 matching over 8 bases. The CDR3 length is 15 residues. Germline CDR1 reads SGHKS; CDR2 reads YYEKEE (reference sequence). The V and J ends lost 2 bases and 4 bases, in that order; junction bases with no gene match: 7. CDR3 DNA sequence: TGTGCCAGCAGCTTAGAGGGACTAGAGTCAGAGACCCAGTACTTC. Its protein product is CASSLEGLESETQYF.

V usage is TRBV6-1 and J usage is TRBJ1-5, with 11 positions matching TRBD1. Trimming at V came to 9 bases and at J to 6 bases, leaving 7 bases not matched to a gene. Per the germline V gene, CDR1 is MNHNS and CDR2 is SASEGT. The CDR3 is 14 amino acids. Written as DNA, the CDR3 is TGTGCCAGTCGGACAGGGGGCGAATTTCAGCCCCAGCATTTT. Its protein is CASRTGGEFQPQHF.

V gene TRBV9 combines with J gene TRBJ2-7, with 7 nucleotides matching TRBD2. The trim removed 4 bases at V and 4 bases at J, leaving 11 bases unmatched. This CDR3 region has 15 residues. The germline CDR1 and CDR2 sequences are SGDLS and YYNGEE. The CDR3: CASSPQSGVRYEQYF. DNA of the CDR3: TGTGCCAGCAGCCCACAAAGCGGGGTGCGATACGAGCAGTACTTC. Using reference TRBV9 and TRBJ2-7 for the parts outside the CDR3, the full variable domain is DSGVTQTPKHLITATGQRVTLRCSPRSGDLSVYWYQQSLDQGLQFLIQYYNGEERAKGNILERFSAQQFPDLHSELNLSSLELGDSALYFCASSPQSGVRYEQYFGPGTRLTVT.

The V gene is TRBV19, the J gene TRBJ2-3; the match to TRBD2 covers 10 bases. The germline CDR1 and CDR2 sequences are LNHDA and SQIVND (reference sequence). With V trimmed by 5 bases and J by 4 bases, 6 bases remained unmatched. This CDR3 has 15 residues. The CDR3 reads CASSFLLAGPDTQYF. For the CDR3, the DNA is TGTGCCAGTAGTTTCTTACTAGCGGGGCCAGATACGCAGTATTTT.

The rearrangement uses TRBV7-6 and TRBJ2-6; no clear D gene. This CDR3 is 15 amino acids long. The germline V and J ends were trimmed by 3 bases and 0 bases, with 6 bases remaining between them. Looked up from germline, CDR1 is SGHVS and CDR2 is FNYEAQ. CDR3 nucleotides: TGTGCCAGCAGCTTGGACCACTCTGGGGCCAACGTCCTGACTTTC. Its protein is CASSLDHSGANVLTF.

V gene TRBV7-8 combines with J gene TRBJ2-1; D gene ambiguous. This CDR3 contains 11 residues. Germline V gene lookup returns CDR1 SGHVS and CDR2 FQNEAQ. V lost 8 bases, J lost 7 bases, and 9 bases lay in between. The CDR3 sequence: CASEVLNEQFF. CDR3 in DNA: TGTGCCAGCGAGGTCCTGAATGAGCAGTTCTTC.

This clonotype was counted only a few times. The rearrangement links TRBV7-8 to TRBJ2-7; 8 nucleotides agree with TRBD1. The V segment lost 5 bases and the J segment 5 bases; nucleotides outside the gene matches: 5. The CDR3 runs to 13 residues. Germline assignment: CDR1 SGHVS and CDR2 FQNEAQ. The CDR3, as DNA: TGTGCCAGCAGCCAAGGACAGGGCCACGAGCAGTACTTC. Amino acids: CASSQGQGHEQYF.

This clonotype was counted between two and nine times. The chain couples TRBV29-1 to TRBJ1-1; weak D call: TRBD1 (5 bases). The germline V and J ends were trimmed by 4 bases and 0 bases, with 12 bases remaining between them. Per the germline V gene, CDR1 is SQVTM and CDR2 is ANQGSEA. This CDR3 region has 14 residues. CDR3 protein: CSVGDGVMNTEAFF. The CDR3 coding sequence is TGCAGCGTTGGGGACGGAGTAATGAACACTGAAGCTTTCTTT. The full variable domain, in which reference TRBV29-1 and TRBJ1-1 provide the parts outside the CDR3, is SAVISQKPSRDICQRGTSLTIQCQVDSQVTMMFWYRQQPGQSLTLIATANQGSEATYESGFVIDKFPISRPNLTFSTLTVSNMSPEDSSIYLCSVGDGVMNTEAFFGQGTRLTVV.

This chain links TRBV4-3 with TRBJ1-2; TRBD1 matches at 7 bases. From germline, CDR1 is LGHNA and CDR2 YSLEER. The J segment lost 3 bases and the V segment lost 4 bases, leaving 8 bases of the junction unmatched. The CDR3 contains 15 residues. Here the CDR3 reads CASSPRQGWYYGYTF. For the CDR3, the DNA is TGCGCCAGCAGCCCAAGACAGGGATGGTACTATGGCTACACCTTC.

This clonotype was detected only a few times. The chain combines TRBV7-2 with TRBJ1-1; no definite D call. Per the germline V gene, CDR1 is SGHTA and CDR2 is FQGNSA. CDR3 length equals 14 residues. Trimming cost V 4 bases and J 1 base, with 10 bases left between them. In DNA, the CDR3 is TGTGCCAGCAGCTCCCGCAAGGGGAACACTGAAGCTTTCTTT. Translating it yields CASSSRKGNTEAFF.

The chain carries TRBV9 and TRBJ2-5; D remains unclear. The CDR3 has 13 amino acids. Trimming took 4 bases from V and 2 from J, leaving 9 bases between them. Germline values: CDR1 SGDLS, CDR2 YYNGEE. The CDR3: CASSPPLQETQYF. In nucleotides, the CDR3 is TGTGCCAGCAGCCCCCCACTTCAAGAGACCCAGTACTTC.